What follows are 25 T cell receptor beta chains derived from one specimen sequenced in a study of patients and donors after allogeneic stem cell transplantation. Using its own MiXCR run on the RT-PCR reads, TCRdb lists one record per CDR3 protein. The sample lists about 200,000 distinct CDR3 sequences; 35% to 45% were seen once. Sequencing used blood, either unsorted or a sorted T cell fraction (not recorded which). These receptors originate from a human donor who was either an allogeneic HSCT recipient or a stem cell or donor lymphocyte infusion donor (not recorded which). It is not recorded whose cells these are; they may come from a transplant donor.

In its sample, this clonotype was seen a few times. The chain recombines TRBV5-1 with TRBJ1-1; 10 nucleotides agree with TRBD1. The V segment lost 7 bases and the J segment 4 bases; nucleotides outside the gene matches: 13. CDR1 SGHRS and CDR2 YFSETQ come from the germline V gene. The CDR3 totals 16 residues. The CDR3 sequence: CASDKTGGKGTTEAFF. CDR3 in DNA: TGCGCCAGCGACAAGACAGGGGGCAAAGGGACCACTGAAGCTTTCTTT.

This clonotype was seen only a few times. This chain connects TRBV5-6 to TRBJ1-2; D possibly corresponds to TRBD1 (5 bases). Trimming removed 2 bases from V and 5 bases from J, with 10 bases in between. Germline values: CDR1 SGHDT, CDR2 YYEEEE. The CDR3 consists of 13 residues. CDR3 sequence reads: CASSLPAGYGYTF. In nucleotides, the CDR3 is TGTGCCAGCAGCTTACCTGCAGGGTATGGCTACACCTTC.

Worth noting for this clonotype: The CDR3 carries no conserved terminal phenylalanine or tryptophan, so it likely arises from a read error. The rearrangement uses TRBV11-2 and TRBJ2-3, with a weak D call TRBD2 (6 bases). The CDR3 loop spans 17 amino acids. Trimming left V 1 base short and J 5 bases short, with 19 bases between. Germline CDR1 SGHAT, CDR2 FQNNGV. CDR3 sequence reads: CASSLGATSSLGDTQYL. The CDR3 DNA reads TGTGCCAGCAGCTTAGGGGCTACTAGCTCCCTTGGAGATACGCAGTATTTG.

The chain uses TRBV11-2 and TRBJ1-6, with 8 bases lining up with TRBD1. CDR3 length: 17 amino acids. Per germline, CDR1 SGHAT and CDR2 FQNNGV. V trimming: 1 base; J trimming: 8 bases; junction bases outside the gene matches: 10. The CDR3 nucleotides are TGTGCCAGCAGCTTAGCCCCGCGGACAGGGAAGCATTCACCCCTCCACTTT. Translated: CASSLAPRTGKHSPLHF. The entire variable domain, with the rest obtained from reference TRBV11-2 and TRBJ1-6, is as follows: EAGVAQSPRYKIIEKRQSVAFWCNPISGHATLYWYQQILGQGPKLLIQFQNNGVVDDSQLPKDRFSAERLKGVDSTLKIQPAKLEDSAVYLCASSLAPRTGKHSPLHFGNGTRLTVT.

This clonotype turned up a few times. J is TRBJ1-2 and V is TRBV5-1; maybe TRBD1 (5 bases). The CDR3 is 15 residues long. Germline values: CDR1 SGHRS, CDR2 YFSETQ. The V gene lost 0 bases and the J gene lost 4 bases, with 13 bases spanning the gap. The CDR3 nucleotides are TGCGCCAGCAGCTTGGTCCAACAGGAGTCCTATGGCTACACCTTC. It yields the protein CASSLVQQESYGYTF.

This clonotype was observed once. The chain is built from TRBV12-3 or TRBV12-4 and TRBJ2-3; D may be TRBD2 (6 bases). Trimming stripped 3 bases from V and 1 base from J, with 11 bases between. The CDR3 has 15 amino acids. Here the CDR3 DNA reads TGTGCCAGCAGTTTGAGGGCTAGCGGCACAGATACGCAGTATTTT. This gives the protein CASSLRASGTDTQYF.

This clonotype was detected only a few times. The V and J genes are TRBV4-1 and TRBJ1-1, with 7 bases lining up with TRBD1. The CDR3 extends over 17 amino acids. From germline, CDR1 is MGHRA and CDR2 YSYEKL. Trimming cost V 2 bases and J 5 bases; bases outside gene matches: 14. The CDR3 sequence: CASSQSNKAGGRTEAFF. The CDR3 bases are TGCGCCAGCAGCCAAAGTAACAAGGCAGGGGGGAGAACTGAAGCTTTCTTT.

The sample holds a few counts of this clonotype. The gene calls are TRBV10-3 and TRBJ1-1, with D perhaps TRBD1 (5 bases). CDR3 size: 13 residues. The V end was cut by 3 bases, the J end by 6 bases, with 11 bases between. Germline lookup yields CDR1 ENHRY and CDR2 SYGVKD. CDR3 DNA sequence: TGTGCCATCAGTGACAGGGAATGGGCTGAAGCTTTCTTT. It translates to CAISDREWAEAFF.

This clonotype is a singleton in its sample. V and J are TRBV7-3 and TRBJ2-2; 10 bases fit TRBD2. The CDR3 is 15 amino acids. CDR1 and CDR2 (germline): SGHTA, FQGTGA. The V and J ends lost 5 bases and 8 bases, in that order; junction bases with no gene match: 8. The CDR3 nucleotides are TGTGCCAGCAGCCCCACCCTAGCGGGGGAAGGGGAGCTGTTTTTT. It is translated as CASSPTLAGEGELFF.

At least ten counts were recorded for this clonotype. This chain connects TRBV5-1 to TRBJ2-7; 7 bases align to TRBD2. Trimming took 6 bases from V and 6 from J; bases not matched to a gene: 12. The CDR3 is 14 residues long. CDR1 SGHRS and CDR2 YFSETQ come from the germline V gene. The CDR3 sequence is CASKSRTGGSEQYF. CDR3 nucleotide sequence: TGCGCCAGCAAGTCTCGGACGGGGGGAAGCGAGCAGTACTTC.

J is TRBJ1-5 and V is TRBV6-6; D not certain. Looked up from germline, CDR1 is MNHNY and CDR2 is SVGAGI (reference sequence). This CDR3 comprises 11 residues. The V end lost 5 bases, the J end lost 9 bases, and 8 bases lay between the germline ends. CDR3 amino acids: CASSPGGPQHF. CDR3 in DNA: TGTGCCAGCAGTCCGGGTGGGCCCCAGCATTTT.

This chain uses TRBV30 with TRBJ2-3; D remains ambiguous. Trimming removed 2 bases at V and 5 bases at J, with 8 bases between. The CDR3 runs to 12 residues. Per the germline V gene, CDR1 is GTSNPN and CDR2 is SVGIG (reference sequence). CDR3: CAWSPLLDTQYF. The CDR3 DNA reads TGTGCCTGGAGTCCCTTGTTAGATACGCAGTATTTT.

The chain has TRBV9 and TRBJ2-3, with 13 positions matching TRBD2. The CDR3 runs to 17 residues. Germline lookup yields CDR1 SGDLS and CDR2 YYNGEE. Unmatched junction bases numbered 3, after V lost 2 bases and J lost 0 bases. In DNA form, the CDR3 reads TGTGCCAGCAGCGTGGGACTAGCGGGGACTAGCACAGATACGCAGTATTTT. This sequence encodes CASSVGLAGTSTDTQYF.

The CDR3 sequence: CASSPQAPYNSPLHF. The CDR3 DNA follows: TGTGCCAGCAGCCCCCAGGCCCCCTATAATTCACCCCTCCACTTT. The chain has TRBV6-5 and TRBJ1-6; D uncertain. The ends were cut back, 6 bases at V and 2 bases at J, with 11 bases in the middle. Per the germline V gene, CDR1 is MNHEY and CDR2 is SVGAGI. This CDR3 is 15 amino acids long.

CDR3 residues: CASRGTGKDTEAFF. The CDR3 DNA sequence: TGTGCCAGCAGGGGGACAGGGAAGGACACTGAAGCTTTCTTT. The chain combines TRBV25-1 with TRBJ1-1, with 9 bases matching TRBD1. V shed 6 bases and J 3 bases; nucleotides not matched to a gene: 5. Germline values: CDR1 MGHDK, CDR2 SYGVNS. The CDR3 loop spans 14 amino acids.

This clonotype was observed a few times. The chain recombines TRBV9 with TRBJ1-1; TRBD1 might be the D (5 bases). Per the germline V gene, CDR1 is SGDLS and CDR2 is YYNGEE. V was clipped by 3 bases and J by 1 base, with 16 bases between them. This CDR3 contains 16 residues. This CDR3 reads CASSAPPGQGNTEAFF. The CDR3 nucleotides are TGTGCCAGCAGCGCCCCCCCGGGGCAGGGGAACACTGAAGCTTTCTTT.

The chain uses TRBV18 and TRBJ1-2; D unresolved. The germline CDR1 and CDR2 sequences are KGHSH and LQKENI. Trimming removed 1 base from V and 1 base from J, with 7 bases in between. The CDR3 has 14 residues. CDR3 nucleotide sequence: TGTGCCAGCTCACCACAGGAGAATAACTATGGCTACACCTTC. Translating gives CASSPQENNYGYTF.

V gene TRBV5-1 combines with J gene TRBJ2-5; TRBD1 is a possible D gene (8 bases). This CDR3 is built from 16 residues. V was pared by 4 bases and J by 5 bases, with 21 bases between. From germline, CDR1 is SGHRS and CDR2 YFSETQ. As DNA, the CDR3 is TGCGCCAGCAGCCGTCTTGGACAGGGAGGGTTGGAGACCCAGTACTTC. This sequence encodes CASSRLGQGGLETQYF.

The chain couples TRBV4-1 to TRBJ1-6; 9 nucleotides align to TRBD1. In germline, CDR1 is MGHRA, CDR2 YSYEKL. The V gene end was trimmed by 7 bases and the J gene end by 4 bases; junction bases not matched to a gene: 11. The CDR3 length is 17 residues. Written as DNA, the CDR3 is TGCGCCAGCACCGCTACAGGACAGGGGAATTATAATTCACCCCTCCACTTT. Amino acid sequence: CASTATGQGNYNSPLHF.

For the CDR3, the DNA is TGTGCCAGCGGCCCGGGACAGCATTCGGATACGCAGTATTTT. This sequence encodes CASGPGQHSDTQYF. This sequence joins TRBV7-9 and TRBJ2-3; 7 bases align to TRBD1. CDR1 and CDR2 (germline): SEHNR, FQNEAQ (reference sequence). This CDR3 spans 14 amino acids. Trimming removed 8 bases from V and 6 bases from J; junction bases left unmatched: 11.

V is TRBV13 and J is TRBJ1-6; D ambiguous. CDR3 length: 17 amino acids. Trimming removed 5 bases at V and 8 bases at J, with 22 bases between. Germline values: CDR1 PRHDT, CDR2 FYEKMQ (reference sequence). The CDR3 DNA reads TGTGCCAGCAGCCTACGGCCCAGCCCCACGTTGTATTCACCCCTCCACTTT. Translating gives CASSLRPSPTLYSPLHF.

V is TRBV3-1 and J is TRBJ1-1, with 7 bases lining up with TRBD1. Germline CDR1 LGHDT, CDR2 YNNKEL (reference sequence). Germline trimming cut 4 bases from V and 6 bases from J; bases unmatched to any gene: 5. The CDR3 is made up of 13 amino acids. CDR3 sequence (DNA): TGTGCCAGCAGCCGACAGGGTATGTCTGAAGCTTTCTTT. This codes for CASSRQGMSEAFF.

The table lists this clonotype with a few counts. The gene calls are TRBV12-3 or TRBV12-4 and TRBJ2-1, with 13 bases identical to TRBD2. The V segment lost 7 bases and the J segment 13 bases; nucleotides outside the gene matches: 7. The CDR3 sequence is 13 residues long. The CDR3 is CASTMTSGGSQFF. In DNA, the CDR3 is TGTGCCAGCACCATGACTAGCGGGGGGTCTCAGTTCTTC.

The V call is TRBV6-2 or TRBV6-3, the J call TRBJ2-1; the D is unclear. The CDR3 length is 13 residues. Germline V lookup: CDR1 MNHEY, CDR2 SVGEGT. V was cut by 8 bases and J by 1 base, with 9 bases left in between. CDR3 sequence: CASGRGSYNEQFF. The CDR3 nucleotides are TGTGCCAGCGGACGAGGTTCCTACAATGAGCAGTTCTTC.

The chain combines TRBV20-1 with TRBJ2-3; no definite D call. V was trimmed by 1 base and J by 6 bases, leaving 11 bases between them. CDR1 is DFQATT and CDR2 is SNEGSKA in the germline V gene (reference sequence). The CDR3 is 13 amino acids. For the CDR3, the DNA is TGCAGTGCTAGAGTTCGCCGTGGGGATACGCAGTATTTT. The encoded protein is CSARVRRGDTQYF.